A single sample gave rise to the 13 T cell receptor beta chains below, sequenced in a study of T cells in Graves' hyperthyroidism and ophthalmopathy. From RNA transcripts, TCR beta CDR3 regions were amplified. The study used the HTBI primer set for a first-round RT-PCR of the TCR CDR3. TCRdb reprocessed the multiplex PCR reads with MiXCR, giving one entry per CDR3 protein. The sample lists roughly 380,000 distinct CDR3 sequences; more than 11% were seen once. Sequenced: blood. The receptor set was obtained from a woman aged 60 to 75 with Graves' hyperthyroidism.

This clonotype has a count of ten or more. The chain links TRBV5-1 to TRBJ2-1; D may match TRBD1 or TRBD2 (7 bases each). V lost 0 bases to trimming and J lost 8 bases, with 12 bases between them. From germline, CDR1 is SGHRS and CDR2 YFSETQ. The CDR3 is 14 amino acids. The CDR3 nucleotides read TGCGCCAGCAGCTTGGGTCAGGGGGGGGATGAGCAGTTCTTC. Translating it yields CASSLGQGGDEQFF.

Turning to this clonotype: This may stem from a read error, because a much larger clone lies one nucleotide away. This chain joins TRBV18 and TRBJ2-1, with 10 bases that match TRBD1. The last part of the DNA fits TRBJ2-7 better; the J call may be wrong. This CDR3 comprises 15 residues. Germline CDR1 KGHSH, CDR2 LQKENI. The chain's CDR3 is CASSRGTGDYNEQYF. The CDR3 DNA follows: TGTGCCAGCTCACGAGGGACAGGGGACTACAATGAGCAGTACTTC.

This clonotype was seen many times. V gene TRBV30 combines with J gene TRBJ2-6, with D tentatively TRBD1 or TRBD2 (6 bases each). The CDR3 consists of 15 residues. The germline gives CDR1 GTSNPN, CDR2 SVGIG (reference sequence). V was shortened by 5 bases and J by 4 bases, with 15 bases between the two germline ends. DNA for the CDR3: TGTGCCTGGGGAATCGGGGGCGGAGGGGCCAACGTCCTGACTTTC. Protein sequence: CAWGIGGGGANVLTF.

This clonotype was counted many times. This sequence joins TRBV12-3 or TRBV12-4 and TRBJ2-5; D perhaps matches TRBD1 (5 bases). This CDR3 is 14 amino acids long. V was shortened by 2 bases and J by 4 bases, with 11 bases between the two germline ends. The DNA of the CDR3 is TGTGCCAGCAGTTTAAATCAGGGCAGAGAGACCCAGTACTTC. This gives the protein CASSLNQGRETQYF.

This clonotype was detected many times. This chain links TRBV29-1 with TRBJ2-3, with TRBD2 matching over 7 bases. The junction had 10 bases not matched to a gene; V was cut back by 8 bases and J by 5 bases. The CDR3 is 13 amino acids. CDR1 SQVTM and CDR2 ANQGSEA come from the germline V gene. CDR3 coding DNA: TGCAGCCCCCTTTTTGGGGGGGGAGATACGCAGTATTTT. Its protein product is CSPLFGGGDTQYF.

This clonotype was recorded at least ten times. The CDR3 DNA reads as TGTGCCAGCTCACCGGACAGGGGAGCAGGGGGCTACACCTTC. Residues: CASSPDRGAGGYTF. The rearrangement links TRBV18 to TRBJ1-2, with TRBD1 matching over 9 bases. The germline V gene encodes CDR1 KGHSH and CDR2 LQKENI. Trimming at V came to 3 bases and at J to 8 bases, leaving 7 bases not matched to a gene. The CDR3 has 14 amino acids.

This clonotype was found many times. The chain uses TRBV12-3 or TRBV12-4 and TRBJ2-7; possible D gene TRBD2, 6 bases. The CDR3 is 16 residues long. V was clipped by 6 bases and J by 0 bases, with 18 bases between them. CDR3: CASSPRAGALSYEQYF. The CDR3 nucleotides read TGTGCCAGCAGCCCCCGAGCGGGTGCGCTCTCCTACGAGCAGTACTTC.

This clonotype showed up many times. V gene TRBV7-3 combines with J gene TRBJ2-1, with 12 bases lining up with TRBD2. With V trimmed by 3 bases and J by 5 bases, 11 bases remained unmatched. The germline V gene has CDR1 SGHTA and CDR2 FQGTGA. This CDR3 spans 18 amino acids. This CDR3 is CASSFGGEGLAGNNEQFF. In DNA form, the CDR3 reads TGTGCCAGCAGCTTCGGGGGAGAAGGACTAGCGGGAAACAATGAGCAGTTCTTC.

This clonotype turned up a few times. The chain combines TRBV10-3 with TRBJ2-5, with 8 positions matching TRBD2. This CDR3 is built from 14 residues. V lost 4 bases, J lost 0 bases, and 1 base stayed unmatched. CDR1 and CDR2 (germline): ENHRY, SYGVKD. CDR3 DNA: TGTGCCATCAGTGGGACTAGCAACCAAGAGACCCAGTACTTC. It translates to CAISGTSNQETQYF.

This clonotype showed up many times. The V gene is TRBV6-1, the J gene TRBJ2-5, with D hard to call. Germline V gives CDR1 MNHNS, CDR2 SASEGT. Trimming pared 5 bases from V and 1 base from J, leaving 8 bases between. The CDR3 consists of 13 residues. The CDR3: CASSSHPQETQYF. CDR3 DNA: TGTGCCAGCAGTTCACATCCCCAAGAGACCCAGTACTTC.

This clonotype was picked up a small number of times. V gene TRBV28 combines with J gene TRBJ1-1; D ambiguous. V lost 2 bases and J lost 6, with 10 bases in between. This CDR3 region has 13 residues. From germline, CDR1 is MDHEN and CDR2 SYDVKM. The CDR3 protein is CASSLGKWAEAFF. The CDR3 DNA sequence: TGTGCCAGCAGTTTAGGGAAGTGGGCTGAAGCTTTCTTT.

The chain carries TRBV6-2 or TRBV6-3 and TRBJ2-2; tentative D call: TRBD2 (6 bases). This CDR3 spans 17 amino acids. V dropped 5 bases and J dropped 0 bases, with 16 bases sitting between them. The germline V gene encodes CDR1 MNHEY and CDR2 SVGEGT. CDR3 loop: CASSALVTGANTGELFF. CDR3 sequence (DNA): TGTGCCAGCAGTGCCCTCGTTACGGGAGCGAACACCGGGGAGCTGTTTTTT.

This clonotype was counted many times. CDR3 residues: CASIKTRAGGPYEQFF. CDR3 coding DNA: TGTGCCAGCATCAAAACTCGAGCGGGAGGGCCTTATGAGCAGTTCTTC. The chain links TRBV2 to TRBJ2-1; 10 bases map to TRBD2. Losses at the gene ends were 7 bases for V and 8 bases for J; bases not matched to a gene: 14. Per the germline V gene, CDR1 is SNHLY and CDR2 is FYNNEI. There are 16 residues in the CDR3.